A selection of T cell receptor beta chains follows, all from one sample in a study of blood T cell repertoires in COVID-19. Sequencing used immunoSEQ multiplex PCR; TCRdb keeps in-frame clones, though not all of them. In the table there are about 13,000 clones, about 78% of which are singletons. Input material: peripheral blood. The receptor source for this set is a human donor in a cohort sampled during active COVID-19. Each CDR3 is given with its conserved first and last residue. D genes are given only for firm matches. Size is omitted from some rows. Given values are once, few, many or a class for expanded clones.

size,J,V,D,DNA,CDR3
NA,TRBJ2-7,TRBV7-8,TRBD1,TGTGCCAGCAGCGCAGACAGGGGGCGCGAGCAGTACTTC,CASSADRGREQYF
NA,TRBJ2-5,TRBV5-5,NA,TGTGCCAGCAGCTTGTACAGCCAAGAGACCCAGTACTTC,CASSLYSQETQYF
NA,TRBJ2-2,TRBV7-2,TRBD2,TGTGCCAGCAGCTCCCGGGGGGCGAACACCGGGGAGCTGTTTTTT,CASSSRGANTGELFF
NA,TRBJ1-2,TRBV9,TRBD1,TGTGCCAGCAGCCCACCGACAGGGGGAGATATAGCTAACTATGGCTACACCTTC,CASSPPTGGDIANYGYTF
NA,TRBJ1-4,TRBV5-5,NA,TGTGCCAGCAGCTTGGCGGCCCGGGTAGGCAATGAAAAACTGTTTTTT,CASSLAARVGNEKLFF
few,TRBJ1-6,TRBV10-3,NA,TGTGCCATCAGTGAGTCTGAGGAATCCTTCCCCCTCCACTTT,CAISESEESFPLHF
once,TRBJ2-7,TRBV5-1,NA,TGCGCCAGCAGTCTCGTATACGGGGACTACGAGCAGTACTTC,CASSLVYGDYEQYF
NA,TRBJ1-1,TRBV14,TRBD1,TGTGCCAGCAGCCTCTTAGGGGGCGCGGCTACTGAAGCTTTCTTT,CASSLLGGAATEAFF
NA,TRBJ2-5,TRBV5-6,NA,TGTGCCAGCAGCTTGGAGGCAGGGGTACGCGGTGAGACCCAGTACTTC,CASSLEAGVRGETQYF
NA,TRBJ2-6,TRBV7-3,NA,TGTGCCAGCAGCTTAACGGTTGGGGCGTCGGGGGCCAACGTCCTGACTTTC,CASSLTVGASGANVLTF
NA,TRBJ2-5,TRBV28,NA,TGTGCCAGCAGGACCCAGGTGGAGACCCAGTACTTC,CASRTQVETQYF
NA,TRBJ2-7,TRBV24-1,NA,TGTGCCACCAGTGAAACCCTGGCCCACGAGCAGTACTTC,CATSETLAHEQYF